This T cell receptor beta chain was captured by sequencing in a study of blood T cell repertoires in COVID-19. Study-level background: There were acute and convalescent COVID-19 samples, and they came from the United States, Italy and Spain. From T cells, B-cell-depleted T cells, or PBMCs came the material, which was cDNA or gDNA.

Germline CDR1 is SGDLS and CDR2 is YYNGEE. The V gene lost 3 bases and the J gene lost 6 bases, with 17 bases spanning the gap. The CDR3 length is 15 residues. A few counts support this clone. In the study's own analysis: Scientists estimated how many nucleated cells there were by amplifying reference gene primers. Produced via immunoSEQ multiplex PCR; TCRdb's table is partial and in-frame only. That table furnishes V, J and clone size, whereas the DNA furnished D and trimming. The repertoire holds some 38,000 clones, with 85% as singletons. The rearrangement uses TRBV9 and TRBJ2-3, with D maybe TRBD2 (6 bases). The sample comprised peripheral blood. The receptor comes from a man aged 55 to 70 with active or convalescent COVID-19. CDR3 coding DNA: TGTGCCAGCAGCGCAGCGGGCCTCCCAGGGGATACGCAGTATTTT. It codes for CASSAAGLPGDTQYF.